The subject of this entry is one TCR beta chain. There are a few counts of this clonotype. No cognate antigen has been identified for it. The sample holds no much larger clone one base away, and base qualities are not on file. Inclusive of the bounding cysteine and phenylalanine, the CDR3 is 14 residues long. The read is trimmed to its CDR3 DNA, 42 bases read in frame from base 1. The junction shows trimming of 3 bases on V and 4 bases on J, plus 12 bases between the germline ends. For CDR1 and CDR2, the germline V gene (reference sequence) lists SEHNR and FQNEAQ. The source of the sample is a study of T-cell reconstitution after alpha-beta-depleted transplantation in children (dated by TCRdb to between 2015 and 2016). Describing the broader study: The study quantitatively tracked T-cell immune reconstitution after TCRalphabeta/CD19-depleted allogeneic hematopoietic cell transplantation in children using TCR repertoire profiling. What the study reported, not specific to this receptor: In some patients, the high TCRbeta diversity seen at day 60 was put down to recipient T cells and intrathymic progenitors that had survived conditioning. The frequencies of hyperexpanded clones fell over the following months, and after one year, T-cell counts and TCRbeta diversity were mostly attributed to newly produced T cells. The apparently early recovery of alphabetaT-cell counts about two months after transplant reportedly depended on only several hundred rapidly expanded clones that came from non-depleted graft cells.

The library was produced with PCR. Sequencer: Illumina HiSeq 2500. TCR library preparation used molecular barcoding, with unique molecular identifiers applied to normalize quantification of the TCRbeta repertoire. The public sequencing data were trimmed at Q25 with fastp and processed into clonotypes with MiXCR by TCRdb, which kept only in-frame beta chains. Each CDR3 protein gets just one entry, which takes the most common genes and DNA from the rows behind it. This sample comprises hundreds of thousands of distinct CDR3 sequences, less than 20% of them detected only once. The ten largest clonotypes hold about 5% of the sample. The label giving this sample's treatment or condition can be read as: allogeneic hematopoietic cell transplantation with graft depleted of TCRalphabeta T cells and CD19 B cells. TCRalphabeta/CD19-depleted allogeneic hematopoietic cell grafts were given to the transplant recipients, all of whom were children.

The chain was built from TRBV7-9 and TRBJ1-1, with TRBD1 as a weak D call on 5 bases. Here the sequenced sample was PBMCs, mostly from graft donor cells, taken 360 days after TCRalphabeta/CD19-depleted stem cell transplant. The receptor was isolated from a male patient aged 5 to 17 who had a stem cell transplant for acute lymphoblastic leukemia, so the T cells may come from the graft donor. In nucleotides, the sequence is TGTGCCAGCAGCTTCAGGGTCGAAAGCACTGAAGCTTTCTTT. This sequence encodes CASSFRVESTEAFF.